The 10 T cell receptor beta chains below were found in one sample sequenced in a study of identical twins. Each CDR3 protein gets one entry after TCRdb re-called the 5' RACE reads with MiXCR. Among some 760,000 distinct CDR3 sequences, about 18% were seen once, and the ten largest hold around 13%. These same records also appear under a second study, on T cells expressing NK-cell markers.

Input material: PBMCs. These receptors originate from a woman in her late teens or twenties in good health.

This clonotype was counted a few times. The chain uses TRBV29-1 and TRBJ1-1; maybe TRBD1 (5 bases). Trimming shortened V by 0 bases and J by 5 bases, and 19 bases separated the two germline ends. Germline-derived CDR1 and CDR2 are SQVTM and ANQGSEA. The CDR3 has 16 residues. The CDR3 DNA sequence: TGCAGCGTTGAAGATGGGATCGGGGCCCCGCCGACTGAAGCTTTCTTT. Amino acids: CSVEDGIGAPPTEAFF.

This clonotype was seen repeatedly, ten times or more. The chain couples TRBV28 to TRBJ2-7, with 7 bases aligning to TRBD2. The J segment lost 5 bases and the V segment lost 4 bases, leaving 11 bases of the junction unmatched. The CDR3 spans 15 residues. Germline V gene lookup returns CDR1 MDHEN and CDR2 SYDVKM. The CDR3 nucleotides read TGTGCCAGCAGTTACGTGGGAGGGCTTTCCAACGAGCAGTACTTC. It codes for CASSYVGGLSNEQYF.

The V call is TRBV7-2, the J call TRBJ2-7; D is undetermined. CDR1 is SGHTA and CDR2 is FQGNSA in the germline V gene. The V end lost 0 bases, the J end lost 2 bases, and 11 bases lay between the germline ends. CDR3 length equals 15 residues. The CDR3 loop is CASSLATPWAYEQYF. The CDR3 nucleotides read TGTGCCAGCAGCTTAGCGACCCCGTGGGCCTACGAGCAGTACTTC.

This clonotype was counted between two and nine times. V usage is TRBV10-2 and J usage is TRBJ2-1, with D unresolved. Trimming left V 7 bases short and J 4 bases short, with 14 bases between. The CDR3 covers 14 residues. CDR1 WSHSY and CDR2 SAAADI come from the germline V gene. The chain's CDR3 is CASTRGPPYNEQFF. CDR3 nucleotide sequence: TGCGCCAGCACCCGCGGCCCACCGTACAATGAGCAGTTCTTC.

The chain uses TRBV6-4 and TRBJ2-3, with 8 bases aligning to TRBD1. There are 15 residues in the CDR3. Germline assignment: CDR1 MRHNA and CDR2 SNTAGT. The trim removed 2 bases at V and 3 bases at J, leaving 4 bases unmatched. As DNA, the CDR3 is TGTGCCAGCAGTGACGGGGACAGGAAGACAGATACGCAGTATTTT. The encoded protein is CASSDGDRKTDTQYF.

This clonotype was recorded at least ten times. The chain combines TRBV5-5 with TRBJ2-7; 8 positions match TRBD1. The CDR3 covers 14 residues. V trimming: 6 bases; J trimming: 3 bases; junction bases outside the gene matches: 8. Germline CDR1 SGHKS, CDR2 YYEKEE (reference sequence). CDR3 DNA: TGTGCCAGCACCAAACCAGGGGGCCTCTACGAGCAGTACTTC. Translated: CASTKPGGLYEQYF.

The V call is TRBV18, the J call TRBJ2-3; D might be TRBD2 (5 bases). Per the germline V gene, CDR1 is KGHSH and CDR2 is LQKENI. The V end was cut by 1 base, the J end by 2 bases, with 10 bases between. The CDR3 consists of 15 residues. CDR3 sequence reads: CASSPLRGPTDTQYF. CDR3 in DNA: TGTGCCAGCTCACCACTCCGAGGGCCCACAGATACGCAGTATTTT.

This sequence joins TRBV10-3 and TRBJ2-3, with TRBD2 matching over 9 bases. CDR3 length equals 15 residues. V lost 4 bases and J lost 2; bases outside the gene matches: 4. Germline V gene data show CDR1 as ENHRY and CDR2 as SYGVKD. This chain's CDR3 is CAISGSGGYTDTQYF. In nucleotides, the CDR3 is TGTGCCATCAGTGGGAGCGGGGGGTACACAGATACGCAGTATTTT.

The chain recombines TRBV18 with TRBJ1-1; D gene unclear. The V gene lost 6 bases and the J gene lost 7 bases, with 15 bases spanning the gap. The CDR3 spans 13 residues. The V gene's germline CDR1 is KGHSH and CDR2 LQKENI. In nucleotides, the CDR3 is TGTGCCAGCTCCGTCATCGGCGGCGGTGAAGCTTTCTTT. Protein sequence: CASSVIGGGEAFF.

On this clonotype: Germline and junction disagree at one end, which may indicate a read error. The chain is built from TRBV3-1 and TRBJ2-7; the D is unclear. The CDR3 is 15 residues long. Germline V gene lookup returns CDR1 LGHDT and CDR2 YNNKEL (reference sequence). The CDR3 spells CACSQGLSTAYEQYF. The CDR3 coding sequence is TGTGCCTGCAGCCAAGGGCTCTCCACCGCCTACGAGCAGTACTTC.